This T cell receptor (beta chain) was captured by sequencing in a study of blood T cell repertoires in COVID-19. Study details: The United States, Italy and Spain supplied acute and convalescent COVID-19 samples. PBMCs, B-cell-depleted T cells, or T cells were the source of the cDNA or gDNA that made up the material.

From germline, CDR1 is SGHRS and CDR2 YFSETQ. The CDR3 totals 14 residues. Trimming stripped 3 bases from V and 1 base from J, with 9 bases between. Participants' reported clinical history set cohort assignment. Sequenced by immunoSEQ multiplex PCR; TCRdb stores in-frame clones only, minus some. Here the sample spans 300,000 to 350,000 clones, approximately 85% being singletons. The sequenced sample was PBMCs or T cells enriched from blood (not recorded which). J is TRBJ2-3 and V is TRBV5-1; a weak D match, TRBD1 (6 bases). This sequence originates from a man aged 30-40 years who had recovered from COVID-19. As DNA, the CDR3 is TGCGCCAGCAGCTCGGGGACACGCACAGATACGCAGTATTTT. Protein sequence: CASSSGTRTDTQYF.